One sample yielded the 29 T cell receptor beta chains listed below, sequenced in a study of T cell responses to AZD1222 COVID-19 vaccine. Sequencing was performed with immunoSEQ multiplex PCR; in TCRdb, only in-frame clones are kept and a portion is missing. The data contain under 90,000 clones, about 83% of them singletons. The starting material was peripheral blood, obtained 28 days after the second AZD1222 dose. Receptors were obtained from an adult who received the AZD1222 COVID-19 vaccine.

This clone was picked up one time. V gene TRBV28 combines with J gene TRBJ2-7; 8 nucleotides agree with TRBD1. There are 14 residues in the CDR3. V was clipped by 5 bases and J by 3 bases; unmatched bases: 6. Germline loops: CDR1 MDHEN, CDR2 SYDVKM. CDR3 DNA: TGTGCCAGCAGTCGACAGGGGCCTAACTACGAGCAGTACTTC. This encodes CASSRQGPNYEQYF.

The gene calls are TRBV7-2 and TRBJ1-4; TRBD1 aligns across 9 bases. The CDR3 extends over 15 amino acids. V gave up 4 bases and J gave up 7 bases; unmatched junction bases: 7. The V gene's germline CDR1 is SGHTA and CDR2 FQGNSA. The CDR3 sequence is CASSSRRDRVEKLFF. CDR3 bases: TGTGCCAGCAGCTCACGGCGGGACAGGGTTGAAAAACTGTTTTTT.

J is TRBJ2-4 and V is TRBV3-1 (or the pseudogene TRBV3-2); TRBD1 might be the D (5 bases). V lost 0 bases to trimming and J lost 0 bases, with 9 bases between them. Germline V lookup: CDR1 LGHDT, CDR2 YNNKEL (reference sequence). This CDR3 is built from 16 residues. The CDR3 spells CASSQDQQVAKNIQYF. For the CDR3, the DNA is TGTGCCAGCAGCCAAGATCAACAGGTAGCCAAAAACATTCAGTACTTC.

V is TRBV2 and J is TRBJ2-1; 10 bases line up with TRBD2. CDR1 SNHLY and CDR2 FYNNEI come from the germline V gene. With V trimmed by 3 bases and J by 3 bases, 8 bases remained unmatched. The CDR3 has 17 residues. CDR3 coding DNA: TGTGCCAGCAGTGACCCCCTAGCGGGAGTGAGCTACAATGAGCAGTTCTTC. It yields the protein CASSDPLAGVSYNEQFF.

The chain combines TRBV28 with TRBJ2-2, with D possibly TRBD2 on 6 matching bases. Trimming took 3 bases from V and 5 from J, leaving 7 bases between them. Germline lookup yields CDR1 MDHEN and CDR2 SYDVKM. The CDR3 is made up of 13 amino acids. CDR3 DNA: TGTGCCAGCAGTTTTGGGACTACCGGGGAGCTGTTTTTT. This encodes CASSFGTTGELFF.

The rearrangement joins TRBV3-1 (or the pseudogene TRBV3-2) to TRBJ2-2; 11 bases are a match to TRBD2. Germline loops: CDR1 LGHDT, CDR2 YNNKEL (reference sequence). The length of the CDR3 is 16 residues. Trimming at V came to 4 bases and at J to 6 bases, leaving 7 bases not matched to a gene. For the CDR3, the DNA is TGTGCCAGCAGCCTACTAGCGGGAGAGTACGCCGGGGAGCTGTTTTTT. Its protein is CASSLLAGEYAGELFF.

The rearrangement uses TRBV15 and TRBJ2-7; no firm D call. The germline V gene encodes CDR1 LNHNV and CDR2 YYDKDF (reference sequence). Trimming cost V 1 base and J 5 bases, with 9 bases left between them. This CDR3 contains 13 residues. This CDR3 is CATSRGLQNEQYF. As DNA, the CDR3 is TGTGCCACCAGCAGAGGCCTGCAGAACGAGCAGTACTTC.

CDR3 DNA sequence: TGTGCCAGCAGTTACAGCCCCCTACTAGAGCAGTACTTC. Translation: CASSYSPLLEQYF. This chain connects TRBV27 to TRBJ2-7; D gene uncertain. The V gene's germline CDR1 is MNHEY and CDR2 SMNVEV (reference sequence). V shed 4 bases and J shed 7 bases, with 14 bases lying between them. The CDR3 loop spans 13 amino acids.

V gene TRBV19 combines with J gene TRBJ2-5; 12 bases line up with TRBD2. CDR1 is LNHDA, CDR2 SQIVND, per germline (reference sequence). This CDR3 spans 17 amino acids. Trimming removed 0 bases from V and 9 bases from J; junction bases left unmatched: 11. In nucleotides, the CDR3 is TGTGCCAGTAGTATAGATTGGACTAGCGGGATAAAGAGGGCCCAGTACTTC. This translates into CASSIDWTSGIKRAQYF. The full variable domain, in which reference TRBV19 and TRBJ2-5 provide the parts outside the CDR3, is DGGITQSPKYLFRKEGQNVTLSCEQNLNHDAMYWYRQDPGQGLRLIYYSQIVNDFQKGDIAEGYSVSREKKESFPLTVTSAQKNPTAFYLCASSIDWTSGIKRAQYFGPGTRLLVL.

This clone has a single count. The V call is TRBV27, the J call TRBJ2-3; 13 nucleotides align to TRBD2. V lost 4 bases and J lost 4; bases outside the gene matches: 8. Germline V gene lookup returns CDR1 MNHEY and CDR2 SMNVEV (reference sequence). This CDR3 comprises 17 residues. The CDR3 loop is CASSWTSGSATADTQYF. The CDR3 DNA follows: TGTGCCAGCAGTTGGACTAGCGGGAGCGCAACTGCAGATACGCAGTATTTT.

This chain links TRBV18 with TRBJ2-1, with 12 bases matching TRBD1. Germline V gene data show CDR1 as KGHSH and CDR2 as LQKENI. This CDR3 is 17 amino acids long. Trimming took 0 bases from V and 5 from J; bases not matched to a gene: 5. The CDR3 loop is CASSPPAGQGANNEQFF. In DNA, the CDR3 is TGTGCCAGCTCACCACCGGCGGGACAGGGGGCAAACAATGAGCAGTTCTTC.

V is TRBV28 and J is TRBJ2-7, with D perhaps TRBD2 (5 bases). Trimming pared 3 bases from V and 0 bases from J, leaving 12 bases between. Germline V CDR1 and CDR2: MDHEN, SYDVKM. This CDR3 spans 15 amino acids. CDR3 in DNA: TGTGCCAGCAGTTTTACTCGGGGTATCTCCTACGAGCAGTACTTC. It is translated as CASSFTRGISYEQYF.

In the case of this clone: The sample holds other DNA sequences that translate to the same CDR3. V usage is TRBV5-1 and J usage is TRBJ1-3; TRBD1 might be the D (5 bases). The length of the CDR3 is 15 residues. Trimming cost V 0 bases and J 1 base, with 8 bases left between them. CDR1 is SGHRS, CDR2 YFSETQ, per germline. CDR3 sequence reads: CASSLAAGSGNTIYF. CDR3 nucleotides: TGCGCCAGCAGCTTGGCCGCAGGGTCTGGAAACACCATATATTTT.

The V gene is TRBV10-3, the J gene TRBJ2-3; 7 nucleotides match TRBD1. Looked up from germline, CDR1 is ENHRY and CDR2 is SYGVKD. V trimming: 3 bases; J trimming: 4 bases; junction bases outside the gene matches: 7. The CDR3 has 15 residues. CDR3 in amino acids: CAISDEGAGADTQYF. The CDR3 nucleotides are TGTGCCATCAGTGACGAGGGGGCCGGGGCAGATACGCAGTATTTT.

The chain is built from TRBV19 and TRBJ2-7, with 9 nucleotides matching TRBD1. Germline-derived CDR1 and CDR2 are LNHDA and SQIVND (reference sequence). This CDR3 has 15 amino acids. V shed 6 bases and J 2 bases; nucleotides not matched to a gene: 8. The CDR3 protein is CASRTRGQGTYEQYF. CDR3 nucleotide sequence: TGTGCCAGTAGAACCCGGGGACAGGGCACCTACGAGCAGTACTTC.

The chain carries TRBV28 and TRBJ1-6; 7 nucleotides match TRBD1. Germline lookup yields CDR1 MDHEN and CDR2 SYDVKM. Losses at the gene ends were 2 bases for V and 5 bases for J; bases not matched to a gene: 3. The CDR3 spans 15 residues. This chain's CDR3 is CASSLAGGNNSPLHF. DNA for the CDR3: TGTGCCAGCAGTTTAGCAGGGGGGAATAATTCACCCCTCCACTTT.

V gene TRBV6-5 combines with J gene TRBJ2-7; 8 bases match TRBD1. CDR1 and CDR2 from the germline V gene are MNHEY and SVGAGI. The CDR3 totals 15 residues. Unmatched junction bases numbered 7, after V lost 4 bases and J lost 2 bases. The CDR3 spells CASSSGGVSPYEQYF. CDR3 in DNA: TGTGCCAGCAGTTCAGGGGGCGTATCCCCCTACGAGCAGTACTTC.

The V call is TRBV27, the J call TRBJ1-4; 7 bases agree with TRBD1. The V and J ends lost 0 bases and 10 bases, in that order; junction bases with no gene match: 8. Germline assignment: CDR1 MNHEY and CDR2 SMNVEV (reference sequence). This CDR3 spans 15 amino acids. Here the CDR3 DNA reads TGTGCCAGCAGTTTATCTGGGACAGCGTCGGGAAAACTGTTTTTT. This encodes CASSLSGTASGKLFF.

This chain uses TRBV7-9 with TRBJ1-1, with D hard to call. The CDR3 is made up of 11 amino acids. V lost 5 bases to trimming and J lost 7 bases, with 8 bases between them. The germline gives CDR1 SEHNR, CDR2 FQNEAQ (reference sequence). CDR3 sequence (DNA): TGTGCCAGCAGCCCCGCTTTTGAAGCTTTCTTT. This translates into CASSPAFEAFF.

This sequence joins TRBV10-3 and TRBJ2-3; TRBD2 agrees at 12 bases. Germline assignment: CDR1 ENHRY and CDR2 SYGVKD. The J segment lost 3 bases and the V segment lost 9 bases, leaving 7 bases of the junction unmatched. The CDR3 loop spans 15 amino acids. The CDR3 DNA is TGTGCCATTAGACCTAGCGGGAGGGGAACAGATACGCAGTATTTT. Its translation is CAIRPSGRGTDTQYF.

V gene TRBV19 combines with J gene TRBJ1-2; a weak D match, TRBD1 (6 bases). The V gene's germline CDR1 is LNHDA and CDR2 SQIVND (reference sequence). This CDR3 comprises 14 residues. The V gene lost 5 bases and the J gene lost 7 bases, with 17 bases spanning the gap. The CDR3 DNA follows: TGTGCCAGTAGTCCCGTGCCAGGGGTAGTTGGCTACACCTTC. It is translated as CASSPVPGVVGYTF. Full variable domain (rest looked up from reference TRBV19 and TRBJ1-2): DGGITQSPKYLFRKEGQNVTLSCEQNLNHDAMYWYRQDPGQGLRLIYYSQIVNDFQKGDIAEGYSVSREKKESFPLTVTSAQKNPTAFYLCASSPVPGVVGYTFGSGTRLTVV.

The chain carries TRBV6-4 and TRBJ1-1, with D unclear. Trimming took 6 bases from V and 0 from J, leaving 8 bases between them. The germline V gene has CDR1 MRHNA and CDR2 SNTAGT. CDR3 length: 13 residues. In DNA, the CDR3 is TGTGCCAGCAGCCGACGGATGAACACTGAAGCTTTCTTT. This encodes CASSRRMNTEAFF.

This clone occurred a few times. The CDR3 nucleotides read TGTGCCAGCAGAAAAAGTAGGGGTTCCAGCAATCAGCCCCAGCATTTT. It yields the protein CASRKSRGSSNQPQHF. The V and J genes are TRBV27 and TRBJ1-5; maybe TRBD1 (5 bases). V dropped 6 bases and J dropped 1 base, with 16 bases sitting between them. The CDR3 sequence is 16 residues long. Germline CDR1 is MNHEY and CDR2 is SMNVEV (reference sequence).

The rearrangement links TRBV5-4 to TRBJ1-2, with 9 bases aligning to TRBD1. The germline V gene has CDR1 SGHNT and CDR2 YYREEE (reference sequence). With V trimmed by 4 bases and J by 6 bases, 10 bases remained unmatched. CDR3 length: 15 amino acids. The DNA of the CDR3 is TGTGCCAGCAGCGAAGAACAGGGGGCGGAGAATGGCTACACCTTC. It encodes CASSEEQGAENGYTF.

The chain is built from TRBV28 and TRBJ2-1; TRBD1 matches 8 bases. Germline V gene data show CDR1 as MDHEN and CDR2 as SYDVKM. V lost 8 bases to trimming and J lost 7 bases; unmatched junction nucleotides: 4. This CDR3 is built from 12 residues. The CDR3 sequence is CASRTGQNEQFF. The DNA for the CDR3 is TGTGCCAGCCGGACAGGGCAGAATGAGCAGTTCTTC.

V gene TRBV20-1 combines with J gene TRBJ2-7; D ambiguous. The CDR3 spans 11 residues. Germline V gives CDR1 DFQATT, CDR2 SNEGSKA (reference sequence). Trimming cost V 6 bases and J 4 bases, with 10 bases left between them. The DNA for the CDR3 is TGCAGTGCCTTAACTTCTTACGAGCAGTACTTC. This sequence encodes CSALTSYEQYF.

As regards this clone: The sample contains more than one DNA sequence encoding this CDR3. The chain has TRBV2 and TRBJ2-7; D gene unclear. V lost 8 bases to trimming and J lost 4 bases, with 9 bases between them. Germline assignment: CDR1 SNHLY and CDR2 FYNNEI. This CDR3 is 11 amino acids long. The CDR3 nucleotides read TGTGCCAGCTCCGGAGAGTACGAGCAGTACTTC. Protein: CASSGEYEQYF.

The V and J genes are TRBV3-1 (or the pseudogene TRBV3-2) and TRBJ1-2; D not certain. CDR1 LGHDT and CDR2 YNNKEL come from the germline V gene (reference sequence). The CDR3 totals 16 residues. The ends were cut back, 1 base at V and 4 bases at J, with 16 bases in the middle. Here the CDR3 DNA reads TGTGCCAGCAGCCAAGTCCCAGGAGGGCTAGTCTATGGCTACACCTTC. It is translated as CASSQVPGGLVYGYTF.

The CDR3 coding sequence is TGTGCCAGCAGCACAGAGAACACCGGGGAGCTGTTTTTT. Amino acids: CASSTENTGELFF. The chain joins TRBV7-3 to TRBJ2-2; D not resolved. This CDR3 contains 13 residues. Trimming stripped 5 bases from V and 1 base from J, with 5 bases between. Germline V CDR1 and CDR2: SGHTA, FQGTGA.